The rows below give T cell receptor beta chains drawn from one sample of a study of PD-1 blockade in classical Hodgkin lymphoma. The assay was immunoSEQ multiplex PCR, and TCRdb's table has in-frame clones only and misses some. The profile shows roughly 60,000 clones, approximately 90% of them singletons. Material: peripheral blood mononuclear cells (PBMCs), obtained before the fourth cycle of nivolumab. These receptors all stem from a human donor with classical Hodgkin lymphoma. The CDR3 runs from the conserved cysteine through the conserved F or W.

TRBV29-1	TRBJ1-1	CSAAGGMNTEAFF
TRBV5-1	TRBJ2-3	CASSLWGHTSTDTQYF
TRBV9	TRBJ2-1	CASSVVSSYNEQFF
TRBV6-5	TRBJ1-1	CASSLEREAFF
TRBV9	TRBJ2-3	CASSVGGNPADTQYF
TRBV19	TRBJ2-1	CASSIGTIRVDNEQFF
TRBV30	TRBJ1-1	CAWSWMNTEAFF
TRBV30	TRBJ2-7	CAWSVQGAEEQYF
TRBV30	TRBJ1-1	CAWSIKPRVSLEAFF
TRBV5-1	TRBJ1-6	CASSLGQFNSPLHF
TRBV27	TRBJ1-4	CASSLPDDTTGCEKLFF
TRBV2	TRBJ2-7	CASERSREKGGYEQYF
TRBV6-6	TRBJ2-5	CASSYVGTEETQYF
TRBV20-1	TRBJ2-7	CSADKSYEQYF
TRBV4-1	TRBJ2-7	CASSQEAGGYEQYF
TRBV2	TRBJ1-2	CASSQDSYGYTF
TRBV9	TRBJ2-2	CASSLLAGGNTGELFF
TRBV2	TRBJ1-4	CASSVDRTIIGVELFF
TRBV9	TRBJ2-7	CASSARGGAATEQYF
TRBV7-3	TRBJ2-1	CASSKAGLSLDNEQFF
TRBV4-1	TRBJ1-5	CASSRAGASNQPQHF
TRBV5-5	TRBJ2-7	CASRTGTGVSYEQYF
TRBV6-6	TRBJ2-5	CASSGALQETQYF
TRBV25-1	TRBJ2-1	CASRPSGGSSYNEQFF
TRBV28	TRBJ2-3	CASSSGPQGTQYF
TRBV30	TRBJ2-7	CAWMGDRNYEQYF
TRBV11-2	TRBJ1-6	CASSRGGNNSPLHF
TRBV11-3	TRBJ2-7	CASSLLAGDSGEQYF